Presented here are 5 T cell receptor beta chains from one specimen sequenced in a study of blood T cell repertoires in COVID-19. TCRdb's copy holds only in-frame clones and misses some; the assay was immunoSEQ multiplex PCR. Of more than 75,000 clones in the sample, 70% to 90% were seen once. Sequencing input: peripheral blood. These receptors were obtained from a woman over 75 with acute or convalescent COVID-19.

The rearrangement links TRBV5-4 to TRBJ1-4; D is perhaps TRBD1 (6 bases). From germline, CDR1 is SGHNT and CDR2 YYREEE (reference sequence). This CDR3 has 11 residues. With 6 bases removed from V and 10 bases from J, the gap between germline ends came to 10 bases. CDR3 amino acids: CASTLGGKLFF. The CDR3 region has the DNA TGTGCCAGCACCCTAGGGGGAAAACTGTTTTTT.

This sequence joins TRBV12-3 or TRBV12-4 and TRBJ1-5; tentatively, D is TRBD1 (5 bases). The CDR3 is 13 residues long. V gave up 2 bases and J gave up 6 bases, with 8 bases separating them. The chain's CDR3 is CASSLWGVQPQHF. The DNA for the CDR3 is TGTGCCAGCAGTTTATGGGGGGTTCAGCCCCAGCATTTT.

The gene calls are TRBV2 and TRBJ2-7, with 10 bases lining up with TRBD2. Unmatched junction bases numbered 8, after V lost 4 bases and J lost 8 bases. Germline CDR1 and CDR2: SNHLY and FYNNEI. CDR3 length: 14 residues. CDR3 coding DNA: TGTGCCAGCAGTGTAGCGGGAGGAGCCCAACAGCAGTACTTC. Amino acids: CASSVAGGAQQQYF.

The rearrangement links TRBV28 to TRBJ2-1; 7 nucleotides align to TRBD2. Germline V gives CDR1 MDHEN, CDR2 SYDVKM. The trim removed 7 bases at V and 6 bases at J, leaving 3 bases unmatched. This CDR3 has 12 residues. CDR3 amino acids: CASITGGNEQFF. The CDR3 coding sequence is TGTGCCAGCATTACGGGGGGCAATGAGCAGTTCTTC.

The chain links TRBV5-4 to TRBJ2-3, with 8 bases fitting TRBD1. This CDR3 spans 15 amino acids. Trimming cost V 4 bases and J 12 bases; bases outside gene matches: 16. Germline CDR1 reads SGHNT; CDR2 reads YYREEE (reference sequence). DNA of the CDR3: TGTGCCAGCAGCGAGGGGGGTCAGGGGGCGCAGGGTCAGTATTTT. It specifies CASSEGGQGAQGQYF.